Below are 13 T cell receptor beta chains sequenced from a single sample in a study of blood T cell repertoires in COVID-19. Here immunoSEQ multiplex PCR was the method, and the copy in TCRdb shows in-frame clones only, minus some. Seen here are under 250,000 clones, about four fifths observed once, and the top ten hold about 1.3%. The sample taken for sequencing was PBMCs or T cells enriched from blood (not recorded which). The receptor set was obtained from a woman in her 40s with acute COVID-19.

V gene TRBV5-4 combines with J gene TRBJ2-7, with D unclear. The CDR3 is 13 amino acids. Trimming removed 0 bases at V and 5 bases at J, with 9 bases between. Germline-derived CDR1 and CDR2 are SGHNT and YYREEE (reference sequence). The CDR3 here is CASSLAGVHEQYF. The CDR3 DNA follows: TGTGCCAGCAGCTTGGCCGGAGTGCACGAGCAGTACTTC. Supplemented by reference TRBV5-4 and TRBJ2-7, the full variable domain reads ETGVTQSPTHLIKTRGQQVTLRCSSQSGHNTVSWYQQALGQGPQFIFQYYREEENGRGNFPPRFSGLQFPNYSSELNVNALELDDSALYLCASSLAGVHEQYFGPGTRLTVT.

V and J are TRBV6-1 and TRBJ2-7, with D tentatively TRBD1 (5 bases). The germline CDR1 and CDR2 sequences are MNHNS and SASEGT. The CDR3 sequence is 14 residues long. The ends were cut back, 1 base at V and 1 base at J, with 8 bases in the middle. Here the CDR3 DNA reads TGTGCCAGCAGTGAAGGGGCAGGGTCCTACGAGCAGTACTTC. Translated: CASSEGAGSYEQYF.

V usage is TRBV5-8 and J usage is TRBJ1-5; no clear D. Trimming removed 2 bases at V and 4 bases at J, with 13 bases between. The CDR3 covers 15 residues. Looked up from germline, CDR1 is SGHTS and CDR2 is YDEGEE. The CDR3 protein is CASSFFSRLNQPQHF. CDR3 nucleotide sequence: TGTGCCAGCAGCTTCTTCTCCAGGCTTAATCAGCCCCAGCATTTT.

The CDR3 DNA sequence: TGTGCCAGCAGTTACTCGGGACTAGCGGCGGTGGAGACCCAGTACTTC. It is translated as CASSYSGLAAVETQYF. The chain recombines TRBV6-5 with TRBJ2-5; TRBD2 matches 11 bases. The germline gives CDR1 MNHEY, CDR2 SVGAGI. V trimming: 0 bases; J trimming: 5 bases; junction bases outside the gene matches: 5. The CDR3 loop spans 16 amino acids.

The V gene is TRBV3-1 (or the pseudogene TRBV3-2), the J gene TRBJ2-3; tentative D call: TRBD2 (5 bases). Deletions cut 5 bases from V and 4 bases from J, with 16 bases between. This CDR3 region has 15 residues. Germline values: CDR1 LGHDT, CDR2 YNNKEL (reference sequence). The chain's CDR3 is CASSSRGGSADTQYF. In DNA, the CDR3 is TGTGCCAGCAGCTCGCGCGGAGGTAGTGCAGATACGCAGTATTTT.

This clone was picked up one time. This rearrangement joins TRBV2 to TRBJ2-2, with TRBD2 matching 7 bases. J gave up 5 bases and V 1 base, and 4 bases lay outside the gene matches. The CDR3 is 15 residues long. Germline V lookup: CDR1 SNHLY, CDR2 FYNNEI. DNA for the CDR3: TGTGCCAGCAGTGAAGTCGGGGGGAAGACCGGGGAGCTGTTTTTT. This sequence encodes CASSEVGGKTGELFF.

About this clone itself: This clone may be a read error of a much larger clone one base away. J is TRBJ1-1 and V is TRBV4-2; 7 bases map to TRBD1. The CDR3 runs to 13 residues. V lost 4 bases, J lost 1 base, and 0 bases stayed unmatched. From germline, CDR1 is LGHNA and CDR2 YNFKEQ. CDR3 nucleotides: TGTGCCAGCAGCCGGACAGGGAACACTGAAGCTTTCTTT. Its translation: CASSRTGNTEAFF.

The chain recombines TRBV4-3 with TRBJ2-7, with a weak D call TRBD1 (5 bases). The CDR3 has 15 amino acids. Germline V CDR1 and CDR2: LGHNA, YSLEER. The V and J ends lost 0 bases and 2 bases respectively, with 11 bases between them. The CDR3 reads CASSQDLGAPYEQYF. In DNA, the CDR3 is TGCGCCAGCAGCCAAGATCTAGGGGCCCCCTACGAGCAGTACTTC.

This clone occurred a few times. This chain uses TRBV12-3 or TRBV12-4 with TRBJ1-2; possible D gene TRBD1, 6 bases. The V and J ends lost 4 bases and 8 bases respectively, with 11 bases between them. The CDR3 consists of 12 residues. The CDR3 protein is CASSSPQGGYTF. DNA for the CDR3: TGTGCCAGCAGTTCGCCTCAGGGGGGCTACACCTTC.

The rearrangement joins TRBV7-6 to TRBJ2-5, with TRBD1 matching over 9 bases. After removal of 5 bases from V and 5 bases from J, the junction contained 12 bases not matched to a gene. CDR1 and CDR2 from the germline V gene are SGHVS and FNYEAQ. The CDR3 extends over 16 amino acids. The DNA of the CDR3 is TGTGCCAGCAGCCCCGGTACAGGGGGCAGGGGGGAGACCCAGTACTTC. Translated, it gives CASSPGTGGRGETQYF. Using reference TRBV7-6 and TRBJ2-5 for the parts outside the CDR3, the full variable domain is GAGVSQSPRYKVTKRGQDVALRCDPISGHVSLYWYRQALGQGPEFLTYFNYEAQQDKSGLPNDRFSAERPEGSISTLTIQRTEQRDSAMYRCASSPGTGGRGETQYFGPGTRLLVL.

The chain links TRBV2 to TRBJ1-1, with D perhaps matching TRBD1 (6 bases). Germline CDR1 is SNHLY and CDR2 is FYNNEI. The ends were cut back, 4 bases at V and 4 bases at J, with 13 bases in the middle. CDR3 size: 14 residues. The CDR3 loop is CASSGDNRGTEAFF. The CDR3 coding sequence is TGTGCCAGCAGTGGGGACAACCGGGGCACTGAAGCTTTCTTT.

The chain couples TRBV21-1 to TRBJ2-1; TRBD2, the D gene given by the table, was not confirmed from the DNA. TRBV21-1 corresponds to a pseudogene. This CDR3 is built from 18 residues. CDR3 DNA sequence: TGTGCCAGCAGCAAGGCCTCGGGGACTAGCAGTCCCTACAATGAGCAGTTCTTC. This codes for CASSKASGTSSPYNEQFF.

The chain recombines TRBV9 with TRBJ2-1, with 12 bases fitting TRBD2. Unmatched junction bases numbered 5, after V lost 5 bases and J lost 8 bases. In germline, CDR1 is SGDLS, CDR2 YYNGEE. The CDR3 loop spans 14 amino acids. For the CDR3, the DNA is TGTGCCAGCAGTGGACTAGCGGGGCTCGATGAGCAGTTCTTC. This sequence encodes CASSGLAGLDEQFF.